This is a list of T cell receptor beta chains from one sample in a study of shared clonotypes between healthy human individuals. Assay: immunoSEQ multiplex PCR; the TCRdb copy retains only in-frame clones and omits some. The sample comprises fewer than 1.6 million clones, 98% of which are singletons, and about 0.35% rests with the top ten. Sequencing was performed on naive CD4+ T cells sorted from blood. The receptors here all came from a man aged 25-45 years in good health. Both conserved end residues are trimmed from each CDR3.

>TRBV5-4
ASSGGDRGKTQY
>TRBV28
ASSSFATPENEQF
>TRBV30
AWSKERIAGVGEQF
>TRBV30
AWSPSRWADEQF
>TRBV12-2
ASRSLPGLAVLYNNEQF
>TRBV5-1
ASSSRDSYNEQF
>TRBV15
ATSRDPTGVYGYT
>TRBV5-1
ASSLGGLAGITKSYEQY
>TRBV6-1
ASSEAGQGYEQY
>TRBV5-4
ASSRRFDSVVGYT
>TRBV18
ASSPRSNRGLVETQY
>TRBV28
ASSLAQNGAF
>TRBV29-1
SAGTGKTETQY
>TRBV7-9
ASSSPDSSNTGELF
>TRBV9
ASSVAGTGNEKLF
>TRBV6-5
ASSWGQGAETQY
>TRBV6-1
ASSEDIHYGYT
>TRBV9
ASGLSPRTLREQF
>TRBV18
ASSQGSEAF
>TRBV28
ASLSTQGYPSYEQY
>TRBV29-1
SVPTSGGSPYEQY
>TRBV7-8
ASSLAGLAREQF
>TRBV6-5
ASGLGVGGEGYEQY
>TRBV7-2
ASSRSSRGRQPQH
>TRBV9
ASSVSGITDTQY
>TRBV7-9
ASSSRDNLFTGNEQF
>TRBV5-4
ASSPTTSGSYEQY
>TRBV5-4
ASSLAGASYNEQF
>TRBV5-1
ASSLVSGTSQQETQY
>TRBV9
ASSIGRANEKLF
>TRBV7-9
ASSLSRTGSYEQY
>TRBV5-1
ASSAEGGLARWDTQY
>TRBV28
ASRRIPNTGELF
>TRBV2
ASSKVGEQF
>TRBV28
ASRPTGGNTGELF
>TRBV5-1
ASSLGTSGSWTQY
>TRBV5-1
ASTLLQNTEAF
>TRBV5-4
ASSLRDRVTGELF
>TRBV29-1
SVPQGRSATGEQY
>TRBV7-2
ASSLIGGYFQEQY
>TRBV29-1
SVKVYRYNEQF
>TRBV13
ASSLAGRGWAEAF
>TRBV5-1
ASRRFSGGTAPEGMF
>TRBV4-3
ASSSRGVSSYNEQF
>TRBV29-1
SFLSGANVLT
>TRBV6-5
ASGGPVNEQF
>TRBV7-6
ASSPQRVSYEQY
>TRBV7-8
ASSLVASSIQETQY
>TRBV6-1
ASSVRRLSHGELF
>TRBV12-5
ASAQGQGNNQPQH
>TRBV4-2
ASSQGLAGFGELF
>TRBV2
ASREDQRGSF
>TRBV7-6
ASSPMGETQY
>TRBV7-2
ASRLAYGYT
>TRBV19
ASSVGLSTDTQY
>TRBV18
ASSPAPLAVGITDTQY
>TRBV7-6
ASSFLAGNSYEQY
>TRBV7-3
ASSSGQIAGTSYNEQF
>TRBV27
ASSIFASGSPYEQY